The TCR beta chain described here comes from a study of regulatory T cells in long-lasting Graves disease. Study observations and caveats: Small sample size may have lowered accuracy.

The CDR3 loop spans 19 amino acids. The V segment lost 1 base and the J segment 3 bases; nucleotides outside the gene matches: 9. Germline V gives CDR1 LGHDT, CDR2 YNNKEL (reference sequence). CDR3-region Arm-PCR and iRepertoire HTBI primers produced the TCR beta libraries. MiXCR was run by TCRdb on the multiplex PCR reads, yielding one entry per CDR3 protein. Here the sample spans over 500,000 distinct CDR3 sequences, around 17% being singletons. This clonotype was recorded a few times. Its antigen is currently unknown. This sample's time point: newly diagnosed GD, antithyroid drugs for less than 3 months. Scientists built the TCR library using RNA that was extracted from PBMCs. The sample was also reused in another study, on T cells in Graves' hyperthyroidism and ophthalmopathy. That study adds: The HTBI primer set was used in a first-round RT-PCR of the TCR CDR3.

The chain carries TRBV3-1 and TRBJ2-2; 12 positions match TRBD2. Sequencing used peripheral blood mononuclear cells (PBMCs), obtained at new diagnosis, from a patient treated with antithyroid drugs. The receptor was isolated from a woman in her 30s with Graves disease. The CDR3 DNA sequence: TGTGCCAGCAGCCAAGGCTTGACTAGCGGGAGTTGGGACACCGGGGAGCTGTTTTTT. Translating it yields CASSQGLTSGSWDTGELFF.